Described below is a single TCR beta chain sequence and its context. Antigen specificity is unknown. This entry is derived from a study of shared clonotypes between healthy human individuals. Regarding the study as a whole: The four-donor shared clonotypes exceeded non-shared clonotypes in generation probability, with non-shared ones scoring lower. Depth was large, yet rarefaction showed that sorted-subset sequencing was incomplete.

The DNA input per sorted-subset replicate PCR was roughly 180 ng, corresponding to roughly 30,000 T cell genomes. Measured with immunoSEQ multiplex PCR; TCRdb has only the in-frame clones, and not every one. The table has some 660,000 clones, around 78% seen once. The ends lost 3 bases at V and 5 bases at J; junction bases unmatched: 3. Germline assignment: CDR1 PRHDT and CDR2 FYEKMQ (reference sequence). The CDR3 spans 14 residues. Adult Caucasians living in Nashville, Tennessee made up all of the donors. This chain links TRBV13 with TRBJ2-3; 9 bases match TRBD1. Sequenced material: memory CD4+ T cells sorted from blood. As for subset: CD45RA-negative fraction. The clonotype originates from a woman aged 25 to 45 in good health. CDR3 nucleotides: TGTGCCAGCAGCTTCGGGACAGGGAGAGATACGCAGTATTTT. Translated, it gives CASSFGTGRDTQYF.